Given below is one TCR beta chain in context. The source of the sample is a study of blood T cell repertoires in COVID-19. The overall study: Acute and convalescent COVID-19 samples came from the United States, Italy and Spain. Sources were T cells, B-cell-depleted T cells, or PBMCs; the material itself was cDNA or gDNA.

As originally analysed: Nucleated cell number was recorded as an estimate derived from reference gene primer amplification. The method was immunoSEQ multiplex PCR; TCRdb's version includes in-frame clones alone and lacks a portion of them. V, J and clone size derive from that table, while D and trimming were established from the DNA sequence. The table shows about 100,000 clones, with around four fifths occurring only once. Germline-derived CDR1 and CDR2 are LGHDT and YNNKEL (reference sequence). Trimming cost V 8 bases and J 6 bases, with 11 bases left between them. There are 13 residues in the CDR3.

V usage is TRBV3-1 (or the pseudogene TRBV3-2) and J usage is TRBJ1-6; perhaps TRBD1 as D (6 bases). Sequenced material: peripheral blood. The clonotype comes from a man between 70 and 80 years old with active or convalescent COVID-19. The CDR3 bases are TGTGCCAGCGAGGCAGGGGCTAATTCACCCCTCCACTTT. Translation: CASEAGANSPLHF.